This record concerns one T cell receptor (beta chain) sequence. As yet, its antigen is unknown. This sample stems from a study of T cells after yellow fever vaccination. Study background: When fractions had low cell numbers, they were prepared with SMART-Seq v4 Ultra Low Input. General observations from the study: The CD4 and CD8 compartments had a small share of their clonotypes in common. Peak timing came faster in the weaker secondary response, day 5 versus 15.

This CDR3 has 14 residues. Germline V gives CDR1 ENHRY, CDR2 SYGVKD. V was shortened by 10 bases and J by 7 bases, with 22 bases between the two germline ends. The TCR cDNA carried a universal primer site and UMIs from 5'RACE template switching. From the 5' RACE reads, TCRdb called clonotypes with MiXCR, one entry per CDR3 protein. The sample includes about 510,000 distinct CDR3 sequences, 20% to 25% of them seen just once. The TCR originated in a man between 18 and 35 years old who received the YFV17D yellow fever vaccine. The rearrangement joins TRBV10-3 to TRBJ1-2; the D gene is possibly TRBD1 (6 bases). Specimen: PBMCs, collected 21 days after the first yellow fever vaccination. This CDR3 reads CATTFAGDTGGYTF. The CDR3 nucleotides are TGTGCCACAACTTTTGCCGGGGACACCGGTGGCTACACCTTC.